The text below deals with one T cell receptor beta chain. Participant reports of clinical history set cohort assignment. Before they entered the study, exposed participants had met a COVID-19 case within 2 weeks. Trimming left V 1 base short and J 8 bases short, with 11 bases between. Germline lookup yields CDR1 SGHTA and CDR2 FQGNSA. The CDR3 is made up of 13 amino acids. These data originate in a study of blood T cell repertoires in COVID-19. Study-level background: Spain, Italy and the United States supplied samples that represented acute and convalescent COVID-19.

As processed by the authors: Reference gene primers were amplified, and this amplification served to estimate nucleated cell counts. Clones were sequenced by immunoSEQ multiplex PCR, and TCRdb holds only the in-frame ones, with some missing. V and J calls and clone size follow that table, whereas D and trimming were derived from the DNA. The data hold approximately 260,000 clones, with roughly 81% observed a single time. Sequencing input: PBMCs or T cells enriched from blood (not recorded which). This sequence originates from a woman aged 50 to 60 who had been exposed to COVID-19. The V gene is TRBV7-2, the J gene TRBJ1-2; D remains ambiguous. The CDR3 DNA reads as TGTGCCAGCAGCTTAGAGCGGGTGAGGGGCTACACCTTC. Amino acid sequence: CASSLERVRGYTF.